The next 32 T cell receptor beta chains were all read from a single sample in a study of cytomegalovirus exposure and HLA in healthy donors. The PCR was carried out with 60 Vbeta primers and 13 Jbeta primers. The assay was immunoSEQ multiplex PCR, and TCRdb's table has in-frame clones only and misses some. The sample has about 160,000 clones, roughly 80% seen once. The sequenced sample consisted of PBMCs. Source of these receptors: a man aged 25-45 years in good health and CMV-seronegative.

This clone appeared a few times. The rearrangement links TRBV7-8 to TRBJ1-5; 7 nucleotides match TRBD1. Unmatched junction bases numbered 5, after V lost 5 bases and J lost 7 bases. The CDR3 extends over 13 amino acids. The germline CDR1 and CDR2 sequences are SGHVS and FQNEAQ. This chain's CDR3 is CASSLGQFQPQHF. The CDR3 DNA sequence: TGTGCCAGCAGCCTGGGACAGTTCCAGCCCCAGCATTTT.

The rearrangement uses TRBV7-8 and TRBJ2-1; 9 nucleotides agree with TRBD2. Germline assignment: CDR1 SGHVS and CDR2 FQNEAQ. The trim removed 1 base at V and 3 bases at J, leaving 7 bases unmatched. CDR3 length: 17 amino acids. DNA for the CDR3: TGTGCCAGCAGCTTAGGGGCGGGGGGGACTAGCTACAATGAGCAGTTCTTC. Translated, it gives CASSLGAGGTSYNEQFF. The full variable domain, its missing parts supplied by reference TRBV7-8 and TRBJ2-1, is GAGVSQSPRYKVAKRGQDVALRCDPISGHVSLFWYQQALGQGPEFLTYFQNEAQLDKSGLPSDRFFAERPEGSVSTLKIQRTQQEDSAVYLCASSLGAGGTSYNEQFFGPGTRLTVL.

This clone was found once. This chain joins TRBV14 and TRBJ2-1; D is perhaps TRBD1 (6 bases). This CDR3 is built from 17 residues. The germline V and J ends were trimmed by 4 bases and 0 bases, with 16 bases remaining between them. Germline V lookup: CDR1 SGHDN, CDR2 FVKESK. The CDR3 sequence is CASSLRDTGSSYNEQFF. The CDR3 DNA sequence: TGTGCCAGCAGCCTCCGGGACACTGGAAGCTCCTACAATGAGCAGTTCTTC.

The CDR3 protein is CASSLDTELRTDTQYF. CDR3 DNA sequence: TGTGCCAGCAGCTTGGACACGGAACTACGGACAGATACGCAGTATTTT. This chain connects TRBV5-4 to TRBJ2-3; D is ambiguous. Germline V CDR1 and CDR2: SGHNT, YYREEE (reference sequence). The CDR3 loop spans 16 amino acids. V lost 0 bases and J lost 3, with 14 bases in between.

The chain links TRBV7-2 to TRBJ2-7, with 9 nucleotides matching TRBD1. This CDR3 has 14 residues. With 5 bases clipped from V and 5 bases from J, the junction kept 7 bases outside the gene matches. Germline-derived CDR1 and CDR2 are SGHTA and FQGNSA. CDR3 in amino acids: CASSPRDRVDEQYF. The CDR3 nucleotides are TGTGCCAGCAGCCCGAGGGACAGGGTTGACGAGCAGTACTTC. Variable domain in full (rest from reference TRBV7-2 and TRBJ2-7): GAGVSQSPSNKVTEKGKDVELRCDPISGHTALYWYRQSLGQGLEFLIYFQGNSAPDKSGLPSDRFSAERTGGSVSTLTIQRTQQEDSAVYLCASSPRDRVDEQYFGPGTRLTVT.

Note on this clone: The junction differs from germline at one of its ends, possibly a read error. This rearrangement joins TRBV9 to TRBJ2-2; TRBD1 matches 8 bases. The V gene's germline CDR1 is SGDLS and CDR2 YYNGEE. This CDR3 comprises 16 residues. The chain's CDR3 is CASSVVTGGNTGELLF. CDR3 sequence (DNA): TGTGCCAGCAGCGTAGTCACAGGGGGGAACACCGGGGAGCTGCTTTTT.

This chain connects TRBV10-3 to TRBJ2-2; TRBD1 matches 9 bases. V was clipped by 0 bases and J by 9 bases; unmatched bases: 8. Germline V gene lookup returns CDR1 ENHRY and CDR2 SYGVKD. This CDR3 region has 16 residues. CDR3 nucleotides: TGTGCCATCAGTGAGTCTGGGACAGGGTATGACCGGGAGCTGTTTTTT. Translating gives CAISESGTGYDRELFF.

The chain recombines TRBV6-6 with TRBJ1-5; D not certain. Trimming pared 9 bases from V and 3 bases from J, leaving 18 bases between. Per germline, CDR1 MNHNY and CDR2 SVGAGI (reference sequence). This CDR3 has 15 amino acids. This CDR3 reads CASSKPTAYNQPQHF. The CDR3 nucleotides are TGTGCCAGTTCCAAACCCACTGCCTACAATCAGCCCCAGCATTTT.

This clone was recorded once. V usage is TRBV10-3 and J usage is TRBJ2-7; 8 nucleotides agree with TRBD1. Trimming at V came to 6 bases and at J to 5 bases, leaving 9 bases not matched to a gene. The CDR3 consists of 14 residues. Germline-derived CDR1 and CDR2 are ENHRY and SYGVKD. The CDR3 region is CAIRGGQGVHEQYF. The CDR3 region has the DNA TGTGCCATCAGGGGCGGACAGGGTGTCCACGAGCAGTACTTC.

The gene calls are TRBV5-1 and TRBJ2-7, with TRBD1 matching 7 bases. V shed 6 bases and J 3 bases; nucleotides not matched to a gene: 15. The CDR3 has 16 amino acids. From germline, CDR1 is SGHRS and CDR2 YFSETQ. CDR3 DNA sequence: TGCGCCAGCAATCCACGACCGGGACAGTTTATCTACGAGCAGTACTTC. As protein: CASNPRPGQFIYEQYF.

The J gene is TRBJ1-5, the V gene TRBV18; possibly TRBD1 for D (6 bases). CDR1 is KGHSH, CDR2 LQKENI, per germline. V was cut by 0 bases and J by 3 bases, with 12 bases left in between. CDR3 length: 16 amino acids. CDR3 sequence reads: CASSPPDSLNNQPQHF. CDR3 DNA: TGTGCCAGCTCACCACCGGACAGTTTAAACAATCAGCCCCAGCATTTT. The full variable domain, in which reference TRBV18 and TRBJ1-5 provide the parts outside the CDR3, is NAGVMQNPRHLVRRRGQEARLRCSPMKGHSHVYWYRQLPEEGLKFMVYLQKENIIDESGMPKERFSAEFPKEGPSILRIQQVVRGDSAAYFCASSPPDSLNNQPQHFGDGTRLSIL.

The V call is TRBV6-1, the J call TRBJ1-2, with a possible D match to TRBD1 (6 bases). Germline assignment: CDR1 MNHNS and CDR2 SASEGT. There are 16 residues in the CDR3. Trimming took off 4 bases at V and 0 bases at J, with 15 bases between the two ends. This CDR3 reads CASSVPGGISNYGYTF. The CDR3 DNA reads TGTGCCAGCAGTGTCCCGGGGGGCATATCTAACTATGGCTACACCTTC.

This chain links TRBV10-2 with TRBJ2-1; D uncertain. This CDR3 has 16 residues. Germline assignment: CDR1 WSHSY and CDR2 SAAADI. Trimming pared 3 bases from V and 5 bases from J, leaving 17 bases between. The CDR3: CASSDLLLGGDNEQFF. CDR3 nucleotides: TGCGCCAGCAGTGATCTTTTGTTGGGTGGAGACAATGAGCAGTTCTTC.

CDR3 sequence reads: CASSLEGGATEAFF. CDR3 nucleotide sequence: TGTGCCAGCAGCTTAGAGGGGGGGGCCACTGAAGCTTTCTTT. The V call is TRBV13, the J call TRBJ1-1; tentatively, D is TRBD1 (6 bases). The germline gives CDR1 PRHDT, CDR2 FYEKMQ (reference sequence). V was pared by 1 base and J by 4 bases, with 10 bases between. The CDR3 is 14 residues long. The variable domain in full, completed from reference TRBV13 and TRBJ1-1, reads AAGVIQSPRHLIKEKRETATLKCYPIPRHDTVYWYQQGPGQDPQFLISFYEKMQSDKGSIPDRFSAQQFSDYHSELNMSSLELGDSALYFCASSLEGGATEAFFGQGTRLTVV.

The genes are TRBV27 and TRBJ2-1, with 7 bases aligning to TRBD2. Germline values: CDR1 MNHEY, CDR2 SMNVEV (reference sequence). J was trimmed by 6 bases and V by 11 bases; bases with no gene match: 4. This CDR3 has 11 residues. The CDR3 DNA is TGTGCCGCATGGGGGGGCAATGAGCAGTTCTTC. This sequence encodes CAAWGGNEQFF.

This clone has only one observation. The chain employs TRBV4-2 and TRBJ1-1; 10 nucleotides match TRBD1. V dropped 4 bases and J dropped 3; count of bases not matched to a gene: 5. Germline V gene data show CDR1 as LGHNA and CDR2 as YNFKEQ. The CDR3 covers 15 residues. The CDR3 nucleotides read TGTGCCAGCAGCCTTGGGACAGGGGATTACACTGAAGCTTTCTTT. Residues: CASSLGTGDYTEAFF.

The chain recombines TRBV5-8 with TRBJ2-7; unclear D gene. The V gene lost 7 bases and the J gene lost 1 base, with 15 bases spanning the gap. The CDR3 has 14 residues. Germline V gives CDR1 SGHTS, CDR2 YDEGEE. The CDR3 protein is CASLRHSRSYEQYF. The CDR3 nucleotides read TGTGCCAGCCTCAGGCACAGTAGGTCCTACGAGCAGTACTTC. Full variable domain (missing parts from reference TRBV5-8 and TRBJ2-7): EAGVTQSPTHLIKTRGQQATLRCSPISGHTSVYWYQQALGLGLQFLLWYDEGEERNRGNFPPRFSGRQFPNYSSELNVNALELEDSALYLCASLRHSRSYEQYFGPGTRLTVT.

The chain couples TRBV5-4 to TRBJ2-3, with TRBD2 identical over 8 bases. J lost 5 bases, V lost 0 bases, and 11 bases had no gene match. This CDR3 has 17 residues. From germline, CDR1 is SGHNT and CDR2 YYREEE (reference sequence). CDR3 sequence: CASSLARNGRAVDTQYF. In nucleotides, the CDR3 is TGTGCCAGCAGCTTGGCCAGGAACGGGAGGGCCGTAGATACGCAGTATTTT. Looking up the rest from reference TRBV5-4 and TRBJ2-3 gives the full variable domain: ETGVTQSPTHLIKTRGQQVTLRCSSQSGHNTVSWYQQALGQGPQFIFQYYREEENGRGNFPPRFSGLQFPNYSSELNVNALELDDSALYLCASSLARNGRAVDTQYFGPGTRLTVL.

V is TRBV6-5 and J is TRBJ2-3; no clear D gene. V lost 0 bases and J lost 6, with 10 bases in between. The CDR3 has 14 residues. CDR1 is MNHEY and CDR2 is SVGAGI in the germline V gene. CDR3: CASSYSMEPDTQYF. Here the CDR3 DNA reads TGTGCCAGCAGTTACTCAATGGAGCCGGATACGCAGTATTTT.

The chain joins TRBV5-5 to TRBJ1-5; TRBD1 is a possible D gene (5 bases). The CDR3 is 15 amino acids. Germline CDR1 SGHKS, CDR2 YYEKEE (reference sequence). V lost 2 bases and J 4 bases, leaving 13 bases between the germline ends. The CDR3 nucleotides read TGTGCCAGCAGCTTAAAGGGGCTCCTAAATCAGCCCCAGCATTTT. The encoded protein is CASSLKGLLNQPQHF.

V usage is TRBV2 and J usage is TRBJ2-5, with D unclear. CDR1 SNHLY and CDR2 FYNNEI come from the germline V gene. The CDR3 is 10 amino acids. Trimming shortened V by 6 bases and J by 7 bases, and 6 bases separated the two germline ends. CDR3: CASRSRTQYF. The CDR3 nucleotides are TGTGCCAGCAGATCCAGGACCCAGTACTTC.

The chain carries TRBV5-1 and TRBJ2-7; 13 nucleotides line up with TRBD2. The CDR3 is made up of 16 amino acids. Unmatched junction bases numbered 7, after V lost 5 bases and J lost 2 bases. CDR1 and CDR2 (germline): SGHRS, YFSETQ. The CDR3 DNA follows: TGCGCCAGCAGGGGTGGACTAGCGGGAGAACCCTACGAGCAGTACTTC. Translating gives CASRGGLAGEPYEQYF.

Only one count was recorded for this clone. The V gene is TRBV5-4, the J gene TRBJ2-3; TRBD2 matches at 15 bases. J lost 5 bases, V lost 4 bases, and 8 bases had no gene match. In germline, CDR1 is SGHNT, CDR2 YYREEE (reference sequence). The length of the CDR3 is 17 residues. CDR3 protein: CASSAWTSGRAQDTQYF. CDR3 DNA: TGTGCCAGCAGCGCATGGACTAGCGGGAGGGCCCAAGATACGCAGTATTTT.

The chain is built from TRBV9 and TRBJ1-2, with TRBD1 matching 9 bases. V dropped 0 bases and J dropped 4; count of bases not matched to a gene: 4. The CDR3 is made up of 15 amino acids. Germline assignment: CDR1 SGDLS and CDR2 YYNGEE. The CDR3 DNA follows: TGTGCCAGCAGCGTAGCCGGGACAGGGATCTATGGCTACACCTTC. It is translated as CASSVAGTGIYGYTF.

The genes are TRBV27 and TRBJ1-5; maybe TRBD1 (5 bases). The V gene lost 5 bases and the J gene lost 0 bases, with 17 bases spanning the gap. CDR1 MNHEY and CDR2 SMNVEV come from the germline V gene (reference sequence). The length of the CDR3 is 17 residues. CDR3 loop: CASSPLGREGSNQPQHF. CDR3 nucleotide sequence: TGTGCCAGCAGTCCCTTGGGCAGGGAGGGTAGCAATCAGCCCCAGCATTTT.

A note on this clone: At one boundary the junction diverges from the germline segment, which might be a read error. This rearrangement joins TRBV6-5 to TRBJ2-7; 8 positions agree with TRBD1. The CDR3 runs to 12 residues. Germline V CDR1 and CDR2: MNHEY, SVGAGI. In DNA, the CDR3 is TGTGCCAGCAGAAGAAGCGGACAGGGCGAGGACTTC. Translated: CASRRSGQGEDF.

The J gene is TRBJ1-1, the V gene TRBV5-4; the match to TRBD1 covers 8 bases. Germline V gives CDR1 SGHNT, CDR2 YYREEE (reference sequence). The V segment lost 4 bases and the J segment 3 bases; nucleotides outside the gene matches: 8. CDR3 length: 15 amino acids. The CDR3 DNA reads TGTGCCAGCAGCCCCTACAGGGGGATGGACACTGAAGCTTTCTTT. Translated, it gives CASSPYRGMDTEAFF.

The chain employs TRBV2 and TRBJ2-5, with 11 bases aligning to TRBD2. This CDR3 is 16 amino acids long. Germline V lookup: CDR1 SNHLY, CDR2 FYNNEI. V shed 11 bases, J shed 4 bases, and the junction held 15 bases outside the gene matches. The CDR3 spells CASKETSGVAVETQYF. Here the CDR3 DNA reads TGTGCCTCGAAGGAGACTAGCGGGGTCGCGGTAGAGACCCAGTACTTC. The full variable domain, in which reference TRBV2 and TRBJ2-5 provide the parts outside the CDR3, is EPEVTQTPSHQVTQMGQEVILRCVPISNHLYFYWYRQILGQKVEFLVSFYNNEISEKSEIFDDQFSVERPDGSNFTLKIRSTKLEDSAMYFCASKETSGVAVETQYFGPGTRLLVL.

This sequence joins TRBV6-6 and TRBJ1-6, with D possibly matching TRBD1 (5 bases). V shed 0 bases and J shed 6 bases, with 9 bases lying between them. The V gene's germline CDR1 is MNHNY and CDR2 SVGAGI (reference sequence). CDR3 length equals 15 residues. The CDR3 here is CASSYSGETNSPLHF. CDR3 nucleotides: TGTGCCAGCAGTTACTCAGGGGAAACTAATTCACCCCTCCACTTT.

The chain joins TRBV25-1 to TRBJ2-5, with 7 bases lining up with TRBD1. V dropped 8 bases and J dropped 0; count of bases not matched to a gene: 18. CDR1 and CDR2 (germline): MGHDK, SYGVNS. The CDR3 runs to 18 residues. Here the CDR3 reads CASSPSRGPDLYQETQYF. CDR3 nucleotides: TGTGCCAGCTCCCCAAGTAGGGGGCCGGACCTGTACCAAGAGACCCAGTACTTC.

This chain joins TRBV9 and TRBJ2-2, with D unresolved. Between the trimmed V and J ends, which lost 1 base and 3 bases, there was a span of 7 bases. Looked up from germline, CDR1 is SGDLS and CDR2 is YYNGEE. This CDR3 region has 14 residues. The CDR3 region is CASSVTPDTGELFF. The DNA of the CDR3 is TGTGCCAGCAGCGTAACACCAGACACCGGGGAGCTGTTTTTT.

This chain joins TRBV5-8 and TRBJ2-3, with 12 bases that match TRBD2. CDR1 is SGHTS and CDR2 is YDEGEE in the germline V gene. The CDR3 sequence is 14 residues long. J gave up 6 bases and V 4 bases, and 3 bases lay outside the gene matches. The CDR3 spells CASSRLAGVDTQYF. CDR3 DNA: TGTGCCAGCAGCCGACTAGCGGGAGTTGATACGCAGTATTTT. Looking up the rest from reference TRBV5-8 and TRBJ2-3 gives the full variable domain: EAGVTQSPTHLIKTRGQQATLRCSPISGHTSVYWYQQALGLGLQFLLWYDEGEERNRGNFPPRFSGRQFPNYSSELNVNALELEDSALYLCASSRLAGVDTQYFGPGTRLTVL.